The 13 T cell receptor beta chains below were found in one sample sequenced in a study of T cell responses to AZD1222 COVID-19 vaccine (dated by TCRdb to about 2021). The method behind the library was the immunoSEQ multiplex PCR assay. The clones in this table, taken by TCRdb from immuneACCESS, are in-frame only. Not every clone is retained; where verified, under half of the shortfall comes from an unresolved V gene, and the cause of the rest is unknown. Counted in this sample were approximately 150,000 clones; about 87% of them appeared once. 3% to 4% of the sample goes to the ten largest clones. What the time point label conveys for this sample: baseline before first vaccination. According to the study, the label for this sample's treatment or condition signals: meningococcal conjugate vaccine given as trial control. The source was peripheral blood, collected on day 0 of MenACWY control vaccination. All receptors come from an adult in good health.

V and J are TRBV14 and TRBJ1-4, with D maybe TRBD1 (5 bases). With 0 bases removed from V and 7 bases from J, the gap between germline ends came to 15 bases. This CDR3 spans 16 amino acids. Germline V CDR1 and CDR2: SGHDN, FVKESK. This CDR3 reads CASSQDLAGFREKLFF. In nucleotides, the CDR3 is TGTGCCAGCAGCCAAGATTTGGCAGGGTTTCGTGAAAAACTGTTTTTT.

The chain carries TRBV10-3 and TRBJ2-5, with 9 bases aligning to TRBD2. Trimming took 6 bases from V and 7 from J; bases not matched to a gene: 9. This CDR3 is built from 14 residues. Looked up from germline, CDR1 is ENHRY and CDR2 is SYGVKD. The CDR3 DNA reads as TGTGCCATCAGCCCTAGCGGGGCAAGGAGGACCCAGTACTTC. Its translation: CAISPSGARRTQYF.

The chain couples TRBV27 to TRBJ2-1, with 9 positions matching TRBD2. Germline V lookup: CDR1 MNHEY, CDR2 SMNVEV (reference sequence). V dropped 0 bases and J dropped 4; count of bases not matched to a gene: 4. The CDR3 length is 16 residues. CDR3 sequence: CASSLSRLAAYNEQFF. CDR3 nucleotides: TGTGCCAGCAGTTTATCGCGACTAGCGGCTTACAATGAGCAGTTCTTC.

The chain carries TRBV28 and TRBJ1-5; D gene unclear. This CDR3 is 15 amino acids long. Germline values: CDR1 MDHEN, CDR2 SYDVKM. V gave up 3 bases and J gave up 3 bases, with 12 bases separating them. The CDR3 bases are TGTGCCAGCAGTTTTTATGGAGGTCTCAATCAGCCCCAGCATTTT. The encoded protein is CASSFYGGLNQPQHF.

Only one count was recorded for this clone. The chain carries TRBV6-5 and TRBJ1-2; the match to TRBD1 covers 10 bases. CDR3 length: 14 amino acids. The V segment lost 2 bases and the J segment 4 bases; nucleotides outside the gene matches: 1. The V gene's germline CDR1 is MNHEY and CDR2 SVGAGI. CDR3 DNA: TGTGCCAGCAGTTACCGGACAGGGGGCTATGGCTACACCTTC. As protein: CASSYRTGGYGYTF.

This chain links TRBV10-3 with TRBJ2-7, with D perhaps TRBD1 or TRBD2 (5 bases each). Germline V lookup: CDR1 ENHRY, CDR2 SYGVKD. Trimming took 2 bases from V and 3 from J, leaving 17 bases between them. This CDR3 comprises 16 residues. In nucleotides, the CDR3 is TGTGCCATCAGTGAGGGAGGCCACGGGACGGACTACGAGCAGTACTTC. Residues: CAISEGGHGTDYEQYF.

The CDR3 DNA follows: TGTGCCAGCTCACGGCTCTCACAGGGCACTGAAGCTTTCTTT. Its protein is CASSRLSQGTEAFF. The chain uses TRBV18 and TRBJ1-1, with D perhaps matching TRBD1 (6 bases). The V gene's germline CDR1 is KGHSH and CDR2 LQKENI. This CDR3 comprises 14 residues. Trimming cost V 4 bases and J 4 bases, with 13 bases left between them.

The rearrangement joins TRBV3-1 (or the pseudogene TRBV3-2) to TRBJ1-2; TRBD1 aligns across 8 bases. The CDR3 runs 14 residues. Germline CDR1 is LGHDT and CDR2 is YNNKEL (reference sequence). With 1 base clipped from V and 7 bases from J, the junction kept 5 bases outside the gene matches. The CDR3: CASSQVSGQGGYTF. CDR3 coding DNA: TGTGCCAGCAGCCAAGTTTCCGGACAGGGTGGCTACACCTTC.

This sequence joins TRBV7-2 and TRBJ1-5; 7 bases line up with TRBD1. This CDR3 is 15 amino acids long. V shed 5 bases, J shed 1 base, and the junction held 5 bases outside the gene matches. Germline V gene data show CDR1 as SGHTA and CDR2 as FQGNSA. This CDR3 is CASSQTGVSNQPQHF. CDR3 coding DNA: TGTGCCAGCAGCCAAACAGGGGTGAGCAATCAGCCCCAGCATTTT.

The chain recombines TRBV6-5 with TRBJ1-6, with D perhaps matching TRBD1 (5 bases). V was shortened by 6 bases and J by 7 bases, with 13 bases between the two germline ends. The V gene's germline CDR1 is MNHEY and CDR2 SVGAGI. This CDR3 is 14 amino acids long. The CDR3 here is CASRWGTGNSPLHF. Written as DNA, the CDR3 is TGTGCCAGCAGGTGGGGGACGGGGAATTCACCCCTCCACTTT.

The chain has TRBV4-3 and TRBJ1-2; maybe TRBD1 (5 bases). With 1 base removed from V and 0 bases from J, the gap between germline ends came to 12 bases. The CDR3 covers 16 residues. CDR1 is LGHNA, CDR2 YSLEER, per germline. The CDR3 loop reads CASSQVWDGANYGYTF. Here the CDR3 DNA reads TGCGCCAGCAGCCAAGTATGGGACGGAGCTAACTATGGCTACACCTTC.

The chain couples TRBV12-3 or TRBV12-4 to TRBJ2-1; D remains unclear. CDR3 length: 12 residues. Trimming took off 10 bases at V and 10 bases at J, with 17 bases between the two ends. The CDR3: CATERGLGEQFF. The CDR3 region has the DNA TGTGCCACCGAGAGAGGCCTTGGGGAGCAGTTCTTC.

In this sample, this clone turned up once. The V gene is TRBV4-2, the J gene TRBJ2-3, with a tentative D call TRBD2 (5 bases). The CDR3 loop spans 16 amino acids. Germline V gives CDR1 LGHNA, CDR2 YNFKEQ. With 0 bases removed from V and 3 bases from J, the gap between germline ends came to 13 bases. DNA of the CDR3: TGTGCCAGCAGCCAAGATTTGGCTAGAGGGACAGATACGCAGTATTTT. It codes for CASSQDLARGTDTQYF.